These 17 T cell receptor beta chains were sequenced from one sample in a study of blood T cell repertoires in COVID-19. The repertoire was sequenced with immunoSEQ multiplex PCR; TCRdb's copy has only in-frame clones and lacks some. The table shows hundreds of thousands of clones, with roughly 89% occurring only once. Sequenced sample: PBMCs or T cells enriched from blood (not recorded which). The receptors stem from a young man who had been exposed to COVID-19.

The V call is TRBV9, the J call TRBJ2-5; 7 bases map to TRBD1. Unmatched junction bases numbered 6, after V lost 2 bases and J lost 2 bases. CDR1 and CDR2 from the germline V gene are SGDLS and YYNGEE. The CDR3 is 15 amino acids. The DNA of the CDR3 is TGTGCCAGCAGCGTTGGACTGACAGGGCAAGAGACCCAGTACTTC. This gives the protein CASSVGLTGQETQYF.

This chain joins TRBV30 and TRBJ1-4, with TRBD1 as a possible D gene (6 bases). The CDR3 runs 14 residues. Germline assignment: CDR1 GTSNPN and CDR2 SVGIG (reference sequence). Between the trimmed V and J ends, which lost 1 base and 4 bases, there was a span of 10 bases. CDR3 DNA: TGTGCCTGGAGTGCGGGACATCTTAATGAAAAACTGTTTTTT. It is translated as CAWSAGHLNEKLFF.

The chain has TRBV6-5 and TRBJ2-7, with 8 bases identical to TRBD2. After removal of 0 bases from V and 3 bases from J, the junction contained 4 bases not matched to a gene. The CDR3 is 15 residues long. Germline CDR1 and CDR2: MNHEY and SVGAGI. CDR3: CASSYSKGLDYEQYF. The CDR3 coding sequence is TGTGCCAGCAGTTACTCAAAGGGACTAGACTACGAGCAGTACTTC.

The J gene is TRBJ1-5, the V gene TRBV6-5, with 9 bases lining up with TRBD1. The V segment lost 5 bases and the J segment 6 bases; nucleotides outside the gene matches: 5. Germline V gene data show CDR1 as MNHEY and CDR2 as SVGAGI. The CDR3 is made up of 14 amino acids. CDR3 nucleotide sequence: TGTGCCAGCAGTACCACAGGGGGCGGTCAGCCCCAGCATTTT. Its translation is CASSTTGGGQPQHF.

This clone turned up a few times. This chain joins TRBV6-4 and TRBJ2-5; the match to TRBD2 covers 10 bases. The CDR3 is made up of 16 amino acids. Germline trimming cut 3 bases from V and 2 bases from J; bases unmatched to any gene: 6. Germline CDR1 and CDR2: MRHNA and SNTAGT. CDR3 bases: TGTGCCAGCAGTGAAGGGCCAGCGGGGGGGCAAGAGACCCAGTACTTC. The encoded protein is CASSEGPAGGQETQYF.

The V gene is TRBV9, the J gene TRBJ1-1; no clear D. CDR3 length: 13 amino acids. Germline V gives CDR1 SGDLS, CDR2 YYNGEE. V was trimmed by 4 bases and J by 2 bases, leaving 9 bases between them. CDR3 bases: TGTGCCAGCAGCCCTTACAGTAACACTGAAGCTTTCTTT. Translating gives CASSPYSNTEAFF. Full variable domain (remainder filled in from reference TRBV9 and TRBJ1-1): DSGVTQTPKHLITATGQRVTLRCSPRSGDLSVYWYQQSLDQGLQFLIQYYNGEERAKGNILERFSAQQFPDLHSELNLSSLELGDSALYFCASSPYSNTEAFFGQGTRLTVV.

The sample holds one count of this clone. V is TRBV7-6 and J is TRBJ1-5, with D perhaps matching TRBD1 (5 bases). Germline V gives CDR1 SGHVS, CDR2 FNYEAQ. CDR3 length equals 15 residues. Trimming stripped 5 bases from V and 1 base from J, with 12 bases between. The CDR3 region is CASSLKPGSNQPQHF. The CDR3 DNA is TGTGCCAGCAGCCTCAAGCCAGGGAGCAATCAGCCCCAGCATTTT.

This sequence joins TRBV11-2 and TRBJ1-5, with D possibly being TRBD1 (5 bases). The ends were cut back, 1 base at V and 2 bases at J, with 9 bases in the middle. This CDR3 has 15 amino acids. Per the germline V gene, CDR1 is SGHAT and CDR2 is FQNNGV. The CDR3 bases are TGTGCCAGCAGCTTAGGTCCGGGGGGCAATCAGCCCCAGCATTTT. Translating gives CASSLGPGGNQPQHF.

In its sample, this clone was seen once. The gene calls are TRBV7-9 and TRBJ2-1, with TRBD1 identical over 9 bases. CDR3 length: 15 amino acids. Germline CDR1 is SEHNR and CDR2 is FQNEAQ (reference sequence). V shed 4 bases, J shed 5 bases, and the junction held 6 bases outside the gene matches. The CDR3 DNA reads TGTGCCAGCAGCTGGGTGGACAGGGGTAACAATGAGCAGTTCTTC. Translated: CASSWVDRGNNEQFF.

CDR3 loop: CASSESQGRTYYGYTF. As DNA, the CDR3 is TGTGCCAGCAGTGAATCTCAAGGGAGAACCTACTATGGCTACACCTTC. The gene calls are TRBV6-1 and TRBJ1-2; D gene ambiguous. Germline V gives CDR1 MNHNS, CDR2 SASEGT. CDR3 length equals 16 residues. The V end lost 2 bases, the J end lost 3 bases, and 16 bases lay between the germline ends.

The chain is built from TRBV19 and TRBJ1-1; no firm D call. The germline gives CDR1 LNHDA, CDR2 SQIVND (reference sequence). The CDR3 is 13 amino acids. The ends were cut back, 5 bases at V and 2 bases at J, with 9 bases in the middle. The CDR3 sequence is CASSEQVNTEAFF. The CDR3 region has the DNA TGTGCCAGTAGTGAGCAAGTAAACACTGAAGCTTTCTTT. Together with reference TRBV19 and TRBJ1-1, the CDR3 gives the full variable domain: DGGITQSPKYLFRKEGQNVTLSCEQNLNHDAMYWYRQDPGQGLRLIYYSQIVNDFQKGDIAEGYSVSREKKESFPLTVTSAQKNPTAFYLCASSEQVNTEAFFGQGTRLTVV.

In its sample, this clone was seen once. The chain employs TRBV5-5 and TRBJ1-5; D unresolved. The germline CDR1 and CDR2 sequences are SGHKS and YYEKEE (reference sequence). Trimming removed 3 bases at V and 1 base at J, with 11 bases between. CDR3 length: 15 residues. In DNA, the CDR3 is TGTGCCAGCAGCTCGCAGGCCACCAGCAATCAGCCCCAGCATTTT. Amino acid sequence: CASSSQATSNQPQHF.

CDR3 amino acids: CASSYLSQPQHF. The CDR3 nucleotides read TGTGCCAGCAGTTATCTCTCTCAGCCCCAGCATTTT. The V gene is TRBV6-2 or TRBV6-3, the J gene TRBJ1-5; D is unresolved. CDR1 MNHEY and CDR2 SVGEGT come from the germline V gene. V lost 3 bases and J 6 bases, leaving 6 bases between the germline ends. CDR3 length equals 12 residues.

The chain recombines TRBV10-1 with TRBJ1-1; D remains unclear. The CDR3 is 13 amino acids. Germline CDR1 WNHNN, CDR2 SYGVQD (reference sequence). Trimming removed 1 base from V and 4 bases from J, with 7 bases in between. The CDR3 is CASSEFGSTEAFF. The CDR3 coding sequence is TGCGCCAGCAGTGAGTTCGGGAGCACTGAAGCTTTCTTT.

The chain carries TRBV6-2 or TRBV6-3 and TRBJ2-5, with 8 positions matching TRBD2. Germline V lookup: CDR1 MNHEY, CDR2 SVGEGT. The V gene end was trimmed by 4 bases and the J gene end by 11 bases; junction bases not matched to a gene: 9. This CDR3 region has 13 residues. CDR3 DNA: TGTGCCAGCAGTTTCCGGACTAGCCGCCCGCAGTACTTC. Its translation is CASSFRTSRPQYF.

This chain's CDR3 is CEAGYNEQFF. The CDR3 nucleotides are TGTGAGGCGGGATATAATGAGCAGTTCTTC. V is TRBV24-1 and J is TRBJ2-1; D possibly corresponds to TRBD2 (6 bases). This CDR3 spans 10 amino acids. Germline CDR1 is KGHDR and CDR2 is SFDVKD.

V is TRBV4-2 and J is TRBJ2-5, with D possibly being TRBD1 (7 bases). Germline-derived CDR1 and CDR2 are LGHNA and YNFKEQ. This CDR3 is built from 16 residues. V lost 0 bases and J lost 5, with 16 bases in between. The CDR3 loop is CASSQEVRGAAETQYF. Here the CDR3 DNA reads TGTGCCAGCAGCCAAGAAGTCAGGGGGGCCGCGGAGACCCAGTACTTC.